Listed here are 20 T cell receptor beta chains from one sample, sequenced in a study of cytomegalovirus exposure and HLA in healthy donors. PCR involved 60 Vbeta and 13 Jbeta primers. Data came from immunoSEQ multiplex PCR; TCRdb stores just in-frame clones and leaves some out. Here the sample spans about 110,000 clones, around 85% being singletons. Sequences were obtained from PBMCs. Every receptor here comes from a man between 25 and 39 years old in good health and CMV-seronegative.

The CDR3 region is CASSPDGGWDTQYF. CDR3 in DNA: TGTGCCAGCTCACCAGACGGGGGATGGGATACGCAGTATTTT. The V call is TRBV18, the J call TRBJ2-3; D is possibly TRBD2 (6 bases). The CDR3 runs 14 residues. The ends were cut back, 2 bases at V and 6 bases at J, with 12 bases in the middle. Germline CDR1 KGHSH, CDR2 LQKENI.

This clone was recorded a few times. This chain uses TRBV30 with TRBJ2-7; possible D gene TRBD1, 6 bases. Germline V gene data show CDR1 as GTSNPN and CDR2 as SVGIG (reference sequence). The V end lost 2 bases, the J end lost 0 bases, and 17 bases lay between the germline ends. The CDR3 spans 16 residues. CDR3 protein: CAWSQGTPRYSYEQYF. The CDR3 DNA sequence: TGTGCCTGGAGTCAAGGGACACCTCGATACTCCTACGAGCAGTACTTC. The entire variable domain, with the rest obtained from reference TRBV30 and TRBJ2-7, is as follows: SQTIHQWPATLVQPVGSPLSLECTVEGTSNPNLYWYRQAAGRGLQLLFYSVGIGQISSEVPQNLSASRPQDRQFILSSKKLLLSDSGFYLCAWSQGTPRYSYEQYFGPGTRLTVT.

This rearrangement joins TRBV10-3 to TRBJ1-2; no definite D call. In germline, CDR1 is ENHRY, CDR2 SYGVKD. V was shortened by 7 bases and J by 3 bases, with 15 bases between the two germline ends. The CDR3 extends over 14 amino acids. CDR3 coding DNA: TGTGCCATCATAAGGTCGGGGTCTGACTATGGCTACACCTTC. Translated: CAIIRSGSDYGYTF.

This CDR3 reads CASLAGHANTGELFF. The CDR3 nucleotides are TGTGCCAGTCTAGCGGGACACGCGAACACCGGGGAGCTGTTTTTT. The V call is TRBV2, the J call TRBJ2-2, with 9 bases matching TRBD2. V lost 9 bases to trimming and J lost 0 bases; unmatched junction nucleotides: 5. Per the germline V gene, CDR1 is SNHLY and CDR2 is FYNNEI. The CDR3 length is 15 residues. The full variable domain, with the rest looked up from reference TRBV2 and TRBJ2-2, is EPEVTQTPSHQVTQMGQEVILRCVPISNHLYFYWYRQILGQKVEFLVSFYNNEISEKSEIFDDQFSVERPDGSNFTLKIRSTKLEDSAMYFCASLAGHANTGELFFGEGSRLTVL.

This clone was recorded a few times. The V and J genes are TRBV21-1 and TRBJ2-3; no DNA check was done on the table's D call, TRBD1. TRBV21-1 is an annotated pseudogene. The length of the CDR3 is 13 residues. CDR3 amino acids: CASIGYQADTQYF. CDR3 sequence (DNA): TGTGCCAGCATAGGCTATCAGGCAGATACGCAGTATTTT.

This clone was recorded only once. This chain joins TRBV7-6 and TRBJ1-1; TRBD1 might be the D (5 bases). The CDR3 length is 14 residues. V was shortened by 4 bases and J by 1 base, with 10 bases between the two germline ends. Germline CDR1 reads SGHVS; CDR2 reads FNYEAQ. CDR3 DNA sequence: TGTGCCAGCAGCTCACACGGACAGAACACTGAAGCTTTCTTT. Translated, it gives CASSSHGQNTEAFF.

This sequence joins TRBV2 and TRBJ2-5; 8 bases are a match to TRBD1. The length of the CDR3 is 13 residues. With V trimmed by 7 bases and J by 2 bases, 3 bases remained unmatched. The germline V gene encodes CDR1 SNHLY and CDR2 FYNNEI. The CDR3 bases are TGTGCCAGCATTCGGGACAGGCAAGAGACCCAGTACTTC. Encoded protein: CASIRDRQETQYF.

This sequence joins TRBV11-2 and TRBJ1-1; a weak D match, TRBD1 (6 bases). Per germline, CDR1 SGHAT and CDR2 FQNNGV. This CDR3 is 11 amino acids long. Deletions cut 5 bases from V and 8 bases from J, with 9 bases between. CDR3 DNA: TGTGCCAGCAGCCTGAGGGGGGAAGCTTTCTTT. Residues: CASSLRGEAFF.

V gene TRBV6-5 combines with J gene TRBJ2-3, with D perhaps TRBD2 (5 bases). Trimming pared 0 bases from V and 1 base from J, leaving 5 bases between. CDR3 length: 14 amino acids. Looked up from germline, CDR1 is MNHEY and CDR2 is SVGAGI. CDR3 sequence: CASSYSSGTDTQYF. CDR3 in DNA: TGTGCCAGCAGTTACTCTAGCGGCACAGATACGCAGTATTTT.

The chain uses TRBV5-1 and TRBJ2-7; TRBD2 agrees at 13 bases. Germline loops: CDR1 SGHRS, CDR2 YFSETQ. Losses at the gene ends were 1 base for V and 6 bases for J; bases not matched to a gene: 4. The CDR3 runs 15 residues. The CDR3 DNA follows: TGCGCCAGCAGCTTGTATGGGACTAGCGGGGTCGAGCAGTACTTC. Translation gives CASSLYGTSGVEQYF.

The CDR3 sequence: CASSLGQGAEAFF. The CDR3 coding sequence is TGTGCCAGCAGCTTAGGACAGGGGGCTGAAGCTTTCTTT. This chain joins TRBV5-4 and TRBJ1-1, with 10 positions matching TRBD1. The CDR3 runs 13 residues. Germline V gene lookup returns CDR1 SGHNT and CDR2 YYREEE (reference sequence). Trimming removed 2 bases from V and 6 bases from J; junction bases left unmatched: 1.

The chain links TRBV29-1 to TRBJ1-5, with D possibly TRBD1 on 6 matching bases. Germline CDR1 and CDR2: SQVTM and ANQGSEA. The CDR3 is 13 residues long. V was shortened by 6 bases and J by 6 bases, with 15 bases between the two germline ends. Here the CDR3 reads CSVLTGIGQPQHF. The CDR3 region has the DNA TGCAGCGTGCTAACAGGGATAGGTCAGCCCCAGCATTTT.

This rearrangement joins TRBV5-1 to TRBJ2-2, with a tentative D call TRBD1 (5 bases). The germline V gene encodes CDR1 SGHRS and CDR2 YFSETQ. V was cut by 2 bases and J by 4 bases, with 9 bases left in between. This CDR3 has 14 amino acids. The CDR3, as DNA: TGCGCCAGCAGCTTAAAGCAGGGCACCGGGGAGCTGTTTTTT. Amino acids: CASSLKQGTGELFF.

This chain connects TRBV7-2 to TRBJ1-1; a weak D match, TRBD1 (5 bases). Germline values: CDR1 SGHTA, CDR2 FQGNSA. This CDR3 is 14 amino acids long. Trimming pared 2 bases from V and 4 bases from J, leaving 11 bases between. CDR3 in amino acids: CASSLSQGRTEAFF. The CDR3 coding sequence is TGTGCCAGCAGCTTATCCCAGGGCCGCACTGAAGCTTTCTTT.

This clone was counted a few times. J is TRBJ1-2 and V is TRBV13; D remains unclear. Germline V CDR1 and CDR2: PRHDT, FYEKMQ (reference sequence). The CDR3 covers 14 residues. V was trimmed by 0 bases and J by 4 bases, leaving 9 bases between them. The CDR3 nucleotides are TGTGCCAGCAGCTTAGGCCGGAGCCTCTATGGCTACACCTTC. This sequence encodes CASSLGRSLYGYTF.

The rearrangement links TRBV15 to TRBJ2-7; D gene uncertain. This CDR3 region has 14 residues. Germline V CDR1 and CDR2: LNHNV, YYDKDF (reference sequence). V lost 0 bases and J 3 bases, leaving 9 bases between the germline ends. The DNA for the CDR3 is TGTGCCACCAGCAGAGATATACAGTTCTACGAGCAGTACTTC. This sequence encodes CATSRDIQFYEQYF.

CDR3 coding DNA: TGTGCCAGCAGCCAAGGACTGGTGAACACTGAAGCTTTCTTT. This encodes CASSQGLVNTEAFF. The V gene is TRBV9, the J gene TRBJ1-1; D remains ambiguous. The CDR3 contains 14 residues. From germline, CDR1 is SGDLS and CDR2 YYNGEE. With 4 bases removed from V and 0 bases from J, the gap between germline ends came to 10 bases.

The rearrangement links TRBV30 to TRBJ2-6; the D gene is possibly TRBD2 (6 bases). The CDR3 loop spans 16 amino acids. Germline assignment: CDR1 GTSNPN and CDR2 SVGIG (reference sequence). V was cut by 7 bases and J by 0 bases, with 16 bases left in between. In DNA form, the CDR3 reads TGTGCCTCCTTCCGCGGGGCTTCCTCTGGGGCCAACGTCCTGACTTTC. Amino acid sequence: CASFRGASSGANVLTF.

This chain links TRBV15 with TRBJ2-7, with D possibly matching TRBD1 (6 bases). V lost 6 bases and J lost 6, with 15 bases in between. The CDR3 loop spans 13 amino acids. The V gene's germline CDR1 is LNHNV and CDR2 YYDKDF (reference sequence). The CDR3 sequence: CATSLGGKGEQYF. As DNA, the CDR3 is TGTGCCACCAGTCTAGGGGGAAAAGGCGAGCAGTACTTC.

The chain carries TRBV28 and TRBJ2-7, with 7 nucleotides matching TRBD2. With V trimmed by 5 bases and J by 2 bases, 9 bases remained unmatched. The CDR3 consists of 15 residues. Germline assignment: CDR1 MDHEN and CDR2 SYDVKM. The CDR3: CASSPRASGPYEQYF. CDR3 nucleotides: TGTGCCAGCAGTCCCCGGGCTAGCGGACCCTACGAGCAGTACTTC.